This TCR beta chain was recovered during a study of Ad26.COV2.S vaccination and SARS-CoV-2 variants. Study at large: Donor joined the COV1001 Ad26.COV2.S trial arm.

Regarding this clone: Its specificity is not known.

TCRdb keeps only in-frame clones here, not all; method: immunoSEQ multiplex PCR. Of approximately 300,000 clones in the sample, around 84% were seen once. Described treatment: 15 to 20 received Ad26.COV2.S at low or high dose, single or two shots; several received placebo; per-sample allocation not given. Samples were taken on day 63 after the first vaccine or placebo injection. The germline gives CDR1 MNHEY, CDR2 SVGAGI. Trimming cost V 6 bases and J 7 bases, with 13 bases left between them. CDR3 length: 13 amino acids. Whole-study results and caveats: Vaccinees displayed broader spike-specific TCR repertoires than placebo recipients.

The chain employs TRBV6-5 and TRBJ1-3; D not certain. The source was peripheral blood, collected in a trial of Ad26.COV2.S vaccine versus placebo. This TCR derives from a person between 18 and 60 years old who received the Ad26.COV2.S COVID-19 vaccine or a placebo. The CDR3 region has the DNA TGTGCCAGCAGCGACGGGGTTCCGAACACCATATATTTT. Translation: CASSDGVPNTIYF.